The 22 T cell receptor beta chains reported below all come from one sample, sequenced in a study of blood T cell repertoires in COVID-19. Here immunoSEQ multiplex PCR was the method, and the copy in TCRdb shows in-frame clones only, minus some. Here the sample spans about 110,000 clones, about nine tenths being singletons. What was sequenced was peripheral blood. The receptors here all came from a human donor in a cohort sampled during active COVID-19.

V is TRBV6-5 and J is TRBJ1-5, with 7 bases fitting TRBD1. With 9 bases clipped from V and 3 bases from J, the junction kept 5 bases outside the gene matches. The CDR3 has 13 residues. Per the germline V gene, CDR1 is MNHEY and CDR2 is SVGAGI. The CDR3 DNA reads as TGTGCCAGTTCAGGGACAGTCAATCAGCCCCAGCATTTT. Translation gives CASSGTVNQPQHF.

Only one count was recorded for this clone. The chain links TRBV5-6 to TRBJ1-3, with TRBD1 matching over 9 bases. The V gene's germline CDR1 is SGHDT and CDR2 YYEEEE. Unmatched junction bases numbered 7, after V lost 4 bases and J lost 5 bases. The length of the CDR3 is 15 residues. CDR3 protein: CASSRAGQGRNTIYF. In DNA form, the CDR3 reads TGTGCCAGCAGCAGAGCTGGACAGGGGAGAAACACCATATATTTT.

J is TRBJ1-4 and V is TRBV6-6, with 10 nucleotides matching TRBD1. This CDR3 is 14 amino acids long. V was clipped by 5 bases and J by 8 bases; unmatched bases: 5. CDR1 MNHNY and CDR2 SVGAGI come from the germline V gene (reference sequence). In DNA form, the CDR3 reads TGTGCCAGCAGTCTCGGACAGGGGGTGGAAAAACTGTTTTTT. Protein product: CASSLGQGVEKLFF.

This rearrangement joins TRBV6-5 to TRBJ2-7; perhaps TRBD1 as D (5 bases). Trimming stripped 4 bases from V and 2 bases from J, with 9 bases between. Germline assignment: CDR1 MNHEY and CDR2 SVGAGI. This CDR3 is built from 13 residues. CDR3 sequence reads: CASSFGHAYEQYF. In DNA, the CDR3 is TGTGCCAGCAGTTTTGGACATGCCTACGAGCAGTACTTC.

Here the CDR3 DNA reads TGTGCCACCAGCAGAGGCCCCGGAGGGCCCAGCACAGATACGCAGTATTTT. It translates to CATSRGPGGPSTDTQYF. This chain links TRBV15 with TRBJ2-3, with D perhaps TRBD2 (6 bases). The germline gives CDR1 LNHNV, CDR2 YYDKDF (reference sequence). CDR3 length equals 17 residues. Between the trimmed V and J ends, which lost 1 base and 0 bases, there was a span of 14 bases.

Concerning this clone itself: One end of the junction is discordant with germline, which a read error may explain. The rearrangement joins TRBV7-7 to TRBJ2-2; 7 positions match TRBD2. CDR1 and CDR2 (germline): SSHAT, FNYEAQ (reference sequence). This CDR3 spans 15 amino acids. Here the CDR3 reads CASSPGAGDTGELFF. Here the CDR3 DNA reads TGTGCTAGCAGCCCTGGGGCGGGGGACACCGGGGAGCTGTTTTTT.

The CDR3 here is CASTPSLATPYNEQFF. The CDR3 coding sequence is TGCGCCAGCACCCCTTCCCTAGCGACGCCTTACAATGAGCAGTTCTTC. V is TRBV5-1 and J is TRBJ2-1; TRBD2 is a possible D gene (6 bases). The CDR3 extends over 16 amino acids. The V gene lost 6 bases and the J gene lost 4 bases, with 20 bases spanning the gap. CDR1 and CDR2 (germline): SGHRS, YFSETQ.

The chain recombines TRBV7-9 with TRBJ1-2; tentative D call: TRBD1 (6 bases). CDR3 length: 13 residues. V lost 5 bases and J lost 5, with 12 bases in between. Germline-derived CDR1 and CDR2 are SEHNR and FQNEAQ (reference sequence). In nucleotides, the CDR3 is TGTGCCAGCAGCGCTAGGACAGTTTATGGCTACACCTTC. Translation gives CASSARTVYGYTF.

The DNA of the CDR3 is TGTGCTAGTGGTTCACTAACAGGGGGAACCGGGGAGCTGTTTTTT. Its protein product is CASGSLTGGTGELFF. This rearrangement joins TRBV12-5 to TRBJ2-2, with 8 bases fitting TRBD1. The length of the CDR3 is 15 residues. J lost 5 bases, V lost 4 bases, and 6 bases had no gene match. Looked up from germline, CDR1 is LGHNT and CDR2 is FRNRAP.

The CDR3 is CASSTTGGLGGNTIYF. CDR3 in DNA: TGTGCCAGCAGCACGACAGGGGGACTAGGCGGAAACACCATATATTTT. The chain employs TRBV9 and TRBJ1-3, with 9 positions matching TRBD1. The germline CDR1 and CDR2 sequences are SGDLS and YYNGEE. V trimming: 4 bases; J trimming: 4 bases; junction bases outside the gene matches: 9. CDR3 length: 16 amino acids.

This clone was counted only a few times. The chain couples TRBV18 to TRBJ1-3; D is possibly TRBD1 (5 bases). Germline loops: CDR1 KGHSH, CDR2 LQKENI. The length of the CDR3 is 14 residues. Trimming took off 6 bases at V and 2 bases at J, with 11 bases between the two ends. The CDR3 DNA reads as TGTGCCAGCTCGCCGATGGGGCCTGGAAACACCATATATTTT. Encoded protein: CASSPMGPGNTIYF.

V usage is TRBV5-6 and J usage is TRBJ2-7; D call uncertain. This CDR3 contains 15 residues. V lost 1 base, J lost 2 bases, and 13 bases lay in between. In germline, CDR1 is SGHDT, CDR2 YYEEEE. CDR3 in DNA: TGTGCCAGCAGCTTGCGCCCATTCGGAGCCTACGAGCAGTACTTC. Protein sequence: CASSLRPFGAYEQYF.

The J gene is TRBJ2-6, the V gene TRBV11-3, with a possible D match to TRBD1 (5 bases). V dropped 1 base and J dropped 3 bases, with 10 bases sitting between them. CDR3 length: 16 residues. Per germline, CDR1 SGHNT and CDR2 YENEEA. The CDR3 reads CASSLAMGLGANVLTF. The CDR3 DNA reads TGTGCCAGCAGCTTAGCAATGGGGCTTGGGGCCAACGTCCTGACTTTC.

The CDR3 DNA follows: TGTGCCAGCAGTTACTCCTGGACTAGCGACTACGAGCAGTACTTC. The encoded protein is CASSYSWTSDYEQYF. This chain links TRBV6-2 or TRBV6-3 with TRBJ2-7, with 9 bases identical to TRBD2. This CDR3 is 15 amino acids long. Germline CDR1 reads MNHEY; CDR2 reads SVGEGT. V shed 0 bases, J shed 3 bases, and the junction held 3 bases outside the gene matches.

This clone was observed a single time. This sequence joins TRBV6-4 and TRBJ2-1, with 12 bases that match TRBD2. The CDR3 contains 16 residues. Germline lookup yields CDR1 MRHNA and CDR2 SNTAGT. V shed 2 bases, J shed 8 bases, and the junction held 7 bases outside the gene matches. Here the CDR3 DNA reads TGTGCCAGCAGTGACCATACTAGCGGGAGGCCCGATGAGCAGTTCTTC. It yields the protein CASSDHTSGRPDEQFF.

The gene calls are TRBV28 and TRBJ1-4; D is uncertain. Germline V gene data show CDR1 as MDHEN and CDR2 as SYDVKM. The length of the CDR3 is 12 residues. V lost 1 base to trimming and J lost 8 bases, with 5 bases between them. This CDR3 is CASSLYGEKLFF. The CDR3 DNA reads as TGTGCCAGCAGTTTATATGGCGAAAAACTGTTTTTT.

V usage is TRBV3-1 (or the pseudogene TRBV3-2) and J usage is TRBJ2-1; 11 bases match TRBD2. Germline V gene lookup returns CDR1 LGHDT and CDR2 YNNKEL (reference sequence). The V segment lost 1 base and the J segment 8 bases; nucleotides outside the gene matches: 4. This CDR3 is built from 15 residues. CDR3 amino acids: CASSQVVTSGDEQFF. The CDR3 nucleotides read TGTGCCAGCAGCCAAGTTGTGACTAGCGGGGATGAGCAGTTCTTC.

The chain joins TRBV5-5 to TRBJ1-6, with D possibly being TRBD1 (5 bases). Trimming took off 1 base at V and 0 bases at J, with 14 bases between the two ends. Germline CDR1 reads SGHKS; CDR2 reads YYEKEE (reference sequence). The CDR3 extends over 18 amino acids. The DNA of the CDR3 is TGTGCCAGCAGCTTGAAGAGGACCCAGGGCTCCTATAATTCACCCCTCCACTTT. Its protein is CASSLKRTQGSYNSPLHF. Full variable domain (remainder filled in from reference TRBV5-5 and TRBJ1-6): DAGVTQSPTHLIKTRGQQVTLRCSPISGHKSVSWYQQVLGQGPQFIFQYYEKEERGRGNFPDRFSARQFPNYSSELNVNALLLGDSALYLCASSLKRTQGSYNSPLHFGNGTRLTVT.

The chain couples TRBV5-1 to TRBJ1-2; tentative D call: TRBD1 (6 bases). V lost 4 bases and J 3 bases, leaving 13 bases between the germline ends. CDR3 length: 14 residues. CDR1 is SGHRS, CDR2 YFSETQ, per germline. The CDR3 nucleotides read TGCGCCAGCAGCGCTGGACAGCTGCACTATGGCTACACCTTC. It specifies CASSAGQLHYGYTF.

The chain is built from TRBV6-1 and TRBJ1-1, with D hard to call. V lost 3 bases to trimming and J lost 0 bases, with 11 bases between them. This CDR3 has 15 amino acids. CDR1 is MNHNS, CDR2 SASEGT, per germline. The CDR3 region has the DNA TGTGCCAGCAGTGACCTCACCGCGGTGAACACTGAAGCTTTCTTT. This sequence encodes CASSDLTAVNTEAFF.

The chain links TRBV27 to TRBJ2-1; 8 bases line up with TRBD2. This CDR3 has 15 residues. Per the germline V gene, CDR1 is MNHEY and CDR2 is SMNVEV (reference sequence). The junction had 6 bases not matched to a gene; V was cut back by 2 bases and J by 6 bases. The CDR3 here is CASSLRAGGLNEQFF. CDR3 bases: TGTGCCAGCAGTTTAAGGGCGGGGGGCCTCAATGAGCAGTTCTTC.

The V and J genes are TRBV11-2 and TRBJ2-1; D is perhaps TRBD1 (5 bases). The CDR3 consists of 14 residues. In germline, CDR1 is SGHAT, CDR2 FQNNGV. V gave up 0 bases and J gave up 12 bases, with 15 bases separating them. DNA of the CDR3: TGTGCCAGCAGCTTAGATGAAGGGGCCAGAGGGCAGTTCTTC. It translates to CASSLDEGARGQFF.